This TCR beta chain was found in a study of cytomegalovirus exposure and HLA in healthy donors. In its sample, this clone was seen a few times. Use of 60 Vbeta and 13 Jbeta primers characterized the PCR. The data were produced by immunoSEQ multiplex PCR, yet TCRdb's version contains in-frame clones alone and is incomplete. The data contain over 100,000 clones, 70% of them singletons. This sequence originates from a man between 25 and 39 years old in good health and CMV-seropositive. The material sequenced was PBMCs.

The CDR3 is CASSSTGHDYGYTF. The CDR3, as DNA: TGTGCCAGCAGTTCCACCGGACACGACTATGGCTACACCTTC. The chain links TRBV5-6 to TRBJ1-2; D possibly corresponds to TRBD1 (5 bases). The CDR3 has 14 amino acids. The V end lost 5 bases, the J end lost 3 bases, and 14 bases lay between the germline ends. Per the germline V gene, CDR1 is SGHDT and CDR2 is YYEEEE.